This TCR beta chain was identified in a study of blood T cell repertoires in COVID-19. Germline V gene data show CDR1 as KGHDR and CDR2 as SFDVKD. The V end was cut by 4 bases, the J end by 3 bases, with 14 bases between. CDR3 length: 15 residues. Method: immunoSEQ multiplex PCR; TCRdb's copy keeps in-frame clones and lacks some. Here the sample spans 300,000 to 450,000 clones, 85% being singletons. This receptor was obtained from a young woman with acute or convalescent COVID-19. The V call is TRBV24-1, the J call TRBJ1-1; D might be TRBD1 (5 bases). The sample taken for sequencing was peripheral blood. The CDR3 sequence: CATSDPGTGDTEAFF. The CDR3 DNA follows: TGTGCCACCAGTGACCCCGGGACGGGGGACACTGAAGCTTTCTTT.